This T cell receptor beta chain derives from a study of T-cell reconstitution after alpha-beta-depleted transplantation in children (dated by TCRdb to 2016 to 2017). Study-level background: T-cell immune reconstitution after TCRalphabeta/CD19-depleted allogeneic hematopoietic cell transplantation in children was quantitatively tracked in the study by means of TCR repertoire profiling. Summary of the overall study and its limitations: Over the following months the frequencies of hyperexpanded clones went down, and after one year T-cell counts and TCRbeta diversity were mostly credited to newly produced T cells. In some patients, high TCRbeta diversity at day 60 was attributed to recipient T cells and intrathymic progenitors that had survived conditioning. Apparently early alphabetaT-cell count recovery about two months after transplant reportedly relied on only several hundred rapidly expanded clones derived from non-depleted graft cells.

The library was built by means of PCR. Sequencing took place on an Illumina HiSeq 2500. To normalize quantification of the TCRbeta repertoire, the TCR libraries were built with molecular barcoding that relied on unique molecular identifiers. TCRdb reprocessing: public reads trimmed at Q25 with fastp, clones called with MiXCR, in-frame beta chains kept. Each entry merges the rows of one CDR3 protein and shows their most common DNA and genes. The sample contains 280,000 or so distinct CDR3 sequences, 11% of them found a single time. In total, the top ten clones hold about 25% of the sample. The meaning of the sample's treatment or condition label: allogeneic hematopoietic cell transplantation with graft depleted of TCRalphabeta T cells and CD19 B cells. TCRalphabeta/CD19-depleted allogeneic hematopoietic cell grafts were given to the transplant recipients, all of whom were children. The CDR3 starts with the cysteine, ends with the phenylalanine, and has 17 residues. Only the CDR3 DNA stays, 51 bases, in frame from base 1. Ends trimmed: V by 2 bases, J by 12 bases; bases unmatched to a gene: 13. The germline V gene supplies CDR1 MDHEN and CDR2 SYDVKM.

The sample holds many counts of this clonotype. The target of this receptor is not known. Per-base quality was not reported, and no clone a single base away is much larger than it. The chain is assembled from TRBV28 and TRBJ2-1; 13 bases in between match TRBD2. Sequenced material: peripheral blood, taken 180 days after TCRalphabeta/CD19-depleted stem cell transplant. The clonotype originates from a male patient between 2 and 15 years old who had a stem cell transplant for chronic granulomatous disease, so the T cells may come from the graft donor. The DNA sequence is TGTGCCAGCAGTTTAGGGACTAGCGGGAAATACGAGTTTGGGCAGTTCTTC. This encodes CASSLGTSGKYEFGQFF.